The 20 T cell receptor beta chains presented below share a single source sample, sequenced in a study of shared clonotypes between healthy human individuals. Clones were read by immunoSEQ multiplex PCR, and TCRdb kept only the in-frame ones, dropping some. The repertoire holds roughly 760,000 clones, with approximately 79% as singletons. Sequencing used memory CD4+ T cells sorted from blood. Subset in this sample: CD45RA-negative fraction. These receptors came from a woman aged 25 to 39 in good health.

The chain links TRBV9 to TRBJ1-6, with TRBD1 as a possible D gene (6 bases). The V and J ends lost 0 bases and 14 bases respectively, with 18 bases between them. This CDR3 region has 15 residues. Germline V gives CDR1 SGDLS, CDR2 YYNGEE. The CDR3 is CASSVAVGHGGTLHF. The DNA of the CDR3 is TGTGCCAGCAGCGTAGCTGTGGGACACGGTGGGACCCTCCACTTT.

V usage is TRBV7-9 and J usage is TRBJ2-3; TRBD2 matches at 12 bases. V dropped 5 bases and J dropped 8; count of bases not matched to a gene: 8. Germline V gene lookup returns CDR1 SEHNR and CDR2 FQNEAQ (reference sequence). The CDR3 sequence is 15 residues long. The CDR3 reads CASSIGLAGTLTQYF. CDR3 bases: TGTGCCAGCAGCATCGGACTAGCGGGAACACTTACGCAGTATTTT.

The V call is TRBV7-3, the J call TRBJ2-3; D is perhaps TRBD2 (6 bases). The germline V gene encodes CDR1 SGHTA and CDR2 FQGTGA. The CDR3 length is 16 residues. The V and J ends lost 5 bases and 1 base respectively, with 16 bases between them. The CDR3 loop reads CASSPSAASGTDTQYF. Here the CDR3 DNA reads TGTGCCAGCAGCCCATCGGCGGCTAGCGGCACAGATACGCAGTATTTT.

The chain joins TRBV6-5 to TRBJ2-5; D assignment may be TRBD1 or TRBD2 (5 bases each). The CDR3 extends over 14 amino acids. Germline V gene sequence: CDR1 MNHEY, CDR2 SVGAGI. Deletions cut 6 bases from V and 5 bases from J, with 16 bases between. As DNA, the CDR3 is TGTGCCAGCAGCCGTGGGGGTTTCCAGGAGACCCAGTACTTC. Its protein product is CASSRGGFQETQYF.

The V call is TRBV25-1, the J call TRBJ2-5; 11 nucleotides match TRBD2. The CDR3 spans 14 residues. CDR1 is MGHDK, CDR2 SYGVNS, per germline. V was pared by 5 bases and J by 11 bases, with 10 bases of the junction left unmatched. Here the CDR3 DNA reads TGTGCCAGCAGTTCGGGACTAGCGGAGGAAGAGCAGTACTTC. This translates into CASSSGLAEEEQYF.

The chain links TRBV7-3 to TRBJ2-7, with TRBD2 as a possible D gene (6 bases). The CDR3 loop spans 14 amino acids. Between the trimmed V and J ends, which lost 0 bases and 3 bases, there was a span of 9 bases. The germline V gene encodes CDR1 SGHTA and CDR2 FQGTGA. The CDR3 is CASSLTGGIYEQYF. The CDR3 DNA is TGTGCCAGCAGCTTAACTGGCGGGATCTACGAGCAGTACTTC.

This clone came up a few times. The chain has TRBV2 and TRBJ2-5; 9 bases map to TRBD2. Per the germline V gene, CDR1 is SNHLY and CDR2 is FYNNEI. The CDR3 has 13 residues. The junction had 6 bases not matched to a gene; V was cut back by 9 bases and J by 4 bases. The CDR3 sequence: CARRPAGGETQYF. For the CDR3, the DNA is TGTGCCAGGCGGCCAGCGGGGGGAGAGACCCAGTACTTC.

This clone was observed at least ten times. The chain uses TRBV30 and TRBJ2-3, with 11 bases fitting TRBD2. V trimming: 3 bases; J trimming: 5 bases; junction bases outside the gene matches: 10. This CDR3 spans 16 amino acids. Germline lookup yields CDR1 GTSNPN and CDR2 SVGIG (reference sequence). In DNA, the CDR3 is TGTGCCTGGAGATTTCGACTAGCGGGAAAGATAGATACGCAGTATTTT. Its translation: CAWRFRLAGKIDTQYF. The full variable domain, its missing parts supplied by reference TRBV30 and TRBJ2-3, is SQTIHQWPATLVQPVGSPLSLECTVEGTSNPNLYWYRQAAGRGLQLLFYSVGIGQISSEVPQNLSASRPQDRQFILSSKKLLLSDSGFYLCAWRFRLAGKIDTQYFGPGTRLTVL.

Concerning this clone: The identical CDR3 is also encoded by other nucleotide sequences in the sample. The rearrangement links TRBV5-1 to TRBJ1-3; perhaps TRBD1 as D (5 bases). V was shortened by 4 bases and J by 4 bases, with 12 bases between the two germline ends. The CDR3 length is 14 residues. Germline-derived CDR1 and CDR2 are SGHRS and YFSETQ. CDR3 protein: CASSPGTEGNTIYF. Here the CDR3 DNA reads TGCGCCAGCAGCCCGGGGACCGAAGGAAACACCATATATTTT.

The chain links TRBV5-1 to TRBJ2-1; TRBD2 matches 7 bases. Germline-derived CDR1 and CDR2 are SGHRS and YFSETQ. This CDR3 has 14 amino acids. With V trimmed by 2 bases and J by 10 bases, 9 bases remained unmatched. CDR3 protein: CASSFRLAAHEQFF. The CDR3 DNA follows: TGCGCCAGCAGCTTCAGACTAGCAGCACACGAGCAGTTCTTC.

This chain links TRBV7-3 with TRBJ2-1, with 11 bases that match TRBD2. Germline values: CDR1 SGHTA, CDR2 FQGTGA. The CDR3 has 15 residues. V was clipped by 6 bases and J by 3 bases; unmatched bases: 4. The CDR3 loop is CASRDTSGSYNEQFF. Written as DNA, the CDR3 is TGTGCCAGCAGGGATACTAGCGGGAGCTACAATGAGCAGTTCTTC.

The chain links TRBV28 to TRBJ1-5, with 8 bases lining up with TRBD1. Germline V lookup: CDR1 MDHEN, CDR2 SYDVKM. The junction had 3 bases not matched to a gene; V was cut back by 8 bases and J by 3 bases. The CDR3 consists of 13 residues. Here the CDR3 DNA reads TGTGCCAGCGCCAGGGGGCTCAATCAGCCCCAGCATTTT. Encoded protein: CASARGLNQPQHF.

The chain joins TRBV19 to TRBJ1-5; 7 positions agree with TRBD1. Looked up from germline, CDR1 is LNHDA and CDR2 is SQIVND (reference sequence). The CDR3 consists of 15 residues. V shed 6 bases and J 3 bases; nucleotides not matched to a gene: 8. The CDR3 spells CASSRVTGSNQPQHF. The CDR3 bases are TGTGCCAGTAGCCGCGTGACAGGGTCCAATCAGCCCCAGCATTTT.

This clone was counted between two and nine times. The chain combines TRBV5-1 with TRBJ2-2, with D possibly being TRBD1 (5 bases). With 0 bases removed from V and 3 bases from J, the gap between germline ends came to 9 bases. Germline V gene lookup returns CDR1 SGHRS and CDR2 YFSETQ. The CDR3 covers 15 residues. CDR3 sequence reads: CASSLGREYTGELFF. The CDR3 nucleotides read TGCGCCAGCAGCTTGGGCAGGGAATACACCGGGGAGCTGTTTTTT.

There are a few counts of this clone. V and J are TRBV2 and TRBJ2-3, with 14 bases fitting TRBD2. V shed 8 bases, J shed 4 bases, and the junction held 5 bases outside the gene matches. Germline CDR1 and CDR2: SNHLY and FYNNEI. This CDR3 has 15 residues. DNA of the CDR3: TGTGCCAGCCGCAGACTAGCGGGAGGGCCAGATACGCAGTATTTT. As protein: CASRRLAGGPDTQYF.

A note on this clone: Other DNA sequences in the same sample also yield this CDR3. The V gene is TRBV20-1, the J gene TRBJ1-1; D is undetermined. The germline V gene has CDR1 DFQATT and CDR2 SNEGSKA (reference sequence). V was clipped by 4 bases and J by 1 base, with 4 bases between them. The CDR3 consists of 11 residues. CDR3 in amino acids: CSATKNTEAFF. CDR3 sequence (DNA): TGCAGTGCTACAAAGAACACTGAAGCTTTCTTT.

DNA for the CDR3: TGCGCCAGCAGCCAAGGACCCGGAGGGTCAGAGACCCAGTACTTC. This codes for CASSQGPGGSETQYF. This chain links TRBV5-1 with TRBJ2-5; a weak D match, TRBD2 (6 bases). Trimming left V 4 bases short and J 4 bases short, with 17 bases between. Germline lookup yields CDR1 SGHRS and CDR2 YFSETQ. CDR3 length: 15 residues.

Here the CDR3 DNA reads TGTGCCAGCAGCTTACGGGACAGGGGCACCGGGGAGCTGTTTTTT. It specifies CASSLRDRGTGELFF. The chain employs TRBV7-9 and TRBJ2-2, with 10 bases lining up with TRBD1. CDR3 size: 15 residues. Germline V gene lookup returns CDR1 SEHNR and CDR2 FQNEAQ (reference sequence). V lost 2 bases, J lost 4 bases, and 1 base stayed unmatched.

This chain links TRBV18 with TRBJ1-1; the D gene is possibly TRBD1 (6 bases). Germline CDR1 is KGHSH and CDR2 is LQKENI. This CDR3 contains 15 residues. V shed 3 bases and J shed 0 bases, with 11 bases lying between them. For the CDR3, the DNA is TGTGCCAGCTCACCCACGACAGGAATGAACACTGAAGCTTTCTTT. Protein product: CASSPTTGMNTEAFF.

The chain uses TRBV30 and TRBJ2-7; D may be TRBD2 (7 bases). The CDR3 has 15 amino acids. V lost 0 bases to trimming and J lost 3 bases, with 15 bases between them. CDR1 and CDR2 (germline): GTSNPN, SVGIG (reference sequence). CDR3 sequence (DNA): TGTGCCTGGAGTGTATCGGCGAGGGGGGGCTACGAGCAGTACTTC. Protein: CAWSVSARGGYEQYF.